This T cell receptor beta chain was sequenced in a study of blood T cell repertoires in COVID-19. Study-wide context: Sites across the United States, Italy and Spain contributed samples from acute and convalescent COVID-19. T cells, B-cell-depleted T cells, or PBMCs supplied cDNA or gDNA.

Authors' analysis steps: Amplified reference gene primers provided the basis for estimating nucleated cell counts. The method was immunoSEQ multiplex PCR; TCRdb's version includes in-frame clones alone and lacks a portion of them. That table gives V, J and clone size, and the DNA gave D and trimming. The table records roughly 130,000 clones, over 80% of them present only once. The TCR was taken from a man aged 55 to 70 with active or convalescent COVID-19. The sequencing input was peripheral blood.

The CDR3 sequence is CASRLTGASEKLFF. The CDR3 region has the DNA TGTGCCAGCAGGCTGACAGGGGCGAGTGAAAAACTGTTTTTT. This sequence joins TRBV6-5 and TRBJ1-4; 8 nucleotides agree with TRBD1. J was trimmed by 7 bases and V by 6 bases; bases with no gene match: 7. The CDR3 runs to 14 residues. CDR1 MNHEY and CDR2 SVGAGI come from the germline V gene.